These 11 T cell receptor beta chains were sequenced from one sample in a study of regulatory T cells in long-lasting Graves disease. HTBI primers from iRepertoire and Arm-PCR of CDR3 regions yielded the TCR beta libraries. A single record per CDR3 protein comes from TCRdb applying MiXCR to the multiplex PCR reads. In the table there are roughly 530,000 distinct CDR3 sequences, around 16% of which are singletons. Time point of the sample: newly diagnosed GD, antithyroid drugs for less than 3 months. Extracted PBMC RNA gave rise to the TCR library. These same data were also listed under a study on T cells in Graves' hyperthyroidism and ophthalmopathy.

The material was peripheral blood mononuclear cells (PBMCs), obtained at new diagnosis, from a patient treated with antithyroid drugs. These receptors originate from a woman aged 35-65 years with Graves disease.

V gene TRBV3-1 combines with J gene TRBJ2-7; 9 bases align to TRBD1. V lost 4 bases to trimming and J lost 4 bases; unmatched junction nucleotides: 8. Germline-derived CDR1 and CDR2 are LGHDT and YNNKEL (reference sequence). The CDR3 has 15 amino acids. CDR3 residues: CASSPFLDRGYEQYF. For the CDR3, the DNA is TGTGCCAGCAGCCCTTTTCTGGACAGGGGATACGAGCAGTACTTC.

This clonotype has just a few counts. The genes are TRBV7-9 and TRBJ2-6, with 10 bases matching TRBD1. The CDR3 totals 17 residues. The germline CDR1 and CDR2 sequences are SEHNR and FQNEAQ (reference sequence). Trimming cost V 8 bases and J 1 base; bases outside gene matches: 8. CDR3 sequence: CASQKPGQGSGANVLTF. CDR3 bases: TGTGCCAGCCAGAAACCGGGACAGGGGTCTGGGGCCAACGTCCTGACTTTC.

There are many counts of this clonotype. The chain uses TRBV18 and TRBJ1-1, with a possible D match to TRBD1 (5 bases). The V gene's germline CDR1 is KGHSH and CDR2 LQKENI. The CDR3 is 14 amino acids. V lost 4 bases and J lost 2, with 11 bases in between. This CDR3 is CASSLSGPNTEAFF. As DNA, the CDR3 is TGTGCCAGCTCACTCTCGGGGCCTAACACTGAAGCTTTCTTT.

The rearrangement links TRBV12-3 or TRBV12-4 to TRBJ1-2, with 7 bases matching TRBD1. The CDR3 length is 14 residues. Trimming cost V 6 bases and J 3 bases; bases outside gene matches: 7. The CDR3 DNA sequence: TGTGCCAGCAGCGTTTTTGACAGGGACTATGGCTACACCTTC. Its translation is CASSVFDRDYGYTF.

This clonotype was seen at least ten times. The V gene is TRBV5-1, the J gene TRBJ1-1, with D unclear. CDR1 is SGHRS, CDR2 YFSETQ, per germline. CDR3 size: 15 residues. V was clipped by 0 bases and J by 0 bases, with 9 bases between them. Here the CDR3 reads CASSLDGNMNTEAFF. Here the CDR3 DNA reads TGCGCCAGCAGCTTGGATGGGAACATGAACACTGAAGCTTTCTTT.

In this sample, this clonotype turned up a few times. CDR3 sequence reads: CASSYDSQVTF. The CDR3 region has the DNA TGTGCCAGCAGTTACGACAGTCAGGTCACCTTC. V usage is TRBV6-5 and J usage is TRBJ1-2; weak D call: TRBD1 (5 bases). Germline values: CDR1 MNHEY, CDR2 SVGAGI. V was pared by 2 bases and J by 13 bases, with 11 bases between. CDR3 size: 11 residues.

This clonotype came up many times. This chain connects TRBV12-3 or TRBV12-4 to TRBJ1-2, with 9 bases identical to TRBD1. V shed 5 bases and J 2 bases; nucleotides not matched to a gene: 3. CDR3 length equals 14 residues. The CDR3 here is CASSAGTGNYGYTF. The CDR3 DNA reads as TGTGCCAGCAGTGCCGGGACAGGGAACTATGGCTACACCTTC.

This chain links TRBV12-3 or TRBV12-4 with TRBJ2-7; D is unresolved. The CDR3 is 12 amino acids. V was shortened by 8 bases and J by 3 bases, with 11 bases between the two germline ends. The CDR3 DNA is TGTGCCAGCTCCATCATTGGCTACGAGCAGTACTTC. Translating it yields CASSIIGYEQYF.

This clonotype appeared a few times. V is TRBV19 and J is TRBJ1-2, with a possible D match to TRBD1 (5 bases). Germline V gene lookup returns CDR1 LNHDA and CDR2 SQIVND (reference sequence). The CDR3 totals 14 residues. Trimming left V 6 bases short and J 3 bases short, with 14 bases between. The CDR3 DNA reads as TGTGCCAGTAGAGTGGGGCACCAGGACTATGGCTACACCTTC. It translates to CASRVGHQDYGYTF.

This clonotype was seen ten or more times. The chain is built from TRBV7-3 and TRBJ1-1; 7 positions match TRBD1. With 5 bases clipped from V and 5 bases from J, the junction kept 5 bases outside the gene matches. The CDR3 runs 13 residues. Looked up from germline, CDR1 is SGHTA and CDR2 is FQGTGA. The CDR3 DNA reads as TGTGCCAGCAGCGCTGGGACAGCAACTGAAGCTTTCTTT. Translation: CASSAGTATEAFF.

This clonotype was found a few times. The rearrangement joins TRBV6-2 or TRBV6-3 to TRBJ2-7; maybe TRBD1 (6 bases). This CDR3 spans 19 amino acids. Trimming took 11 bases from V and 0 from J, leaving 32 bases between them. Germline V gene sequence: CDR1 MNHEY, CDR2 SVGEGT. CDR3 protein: CASNPMRTEWGPSSYEQYF. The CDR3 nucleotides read TGTGCCTCCAACCCAATGAGGACGGAGTGGGGGCCAAGCTCCTACGAGCAGTACTTC.